The 21 T cell receptor beta chains below all came from one sample that was sequenced in a study of T cell responses to AZD1222 COVID-19 vaccine. Produced via immunoSEQ multiplex PCR; TCRdb's table is partial and in-frame only. The table includes around 77,000 clones, over 75% detected once. The sequenced sample was peripheral blood, obtained on day 0 of AZD1222 vaccination. Every receptor here comes from an adult in good health.

The chain joins TRBV5-6 to TRBJ2-7; D tentatively reads TRBD1 or TRBD2 (5 bases each). Germline-derived CDR1 and CDR2 are SGHDT and YYEEEE. Between the trimmed V and J ends, which lost 3 bases and 7 bases, there was a span of 14 bases. The CDR3 contains 13 residues. The CDR3 loop is CASSWGPPREQYF. DNA of the CDR3: TGTGCCAGCAGCTGGGGACCGCCGAGGGAGCAGTACTTC.

In its sample, this clone was seen a few times. V gene TRBV2 combines with J gene TRBJ2-7; no reliable D call. CDR3 length equals 14 residues. Germline CDR1 is SNHLY and CDR2 is FYNNEI. V lost 3 bases and J lost 3, with 12 bases in between. This CDR3 reads CASSDRLINYEQYF. CDR3 in DNA: TGTGCCAGCAGTGATCGTCTGATAAACTACGAGCAGTACTTC.

The rearrangement uses TRBV6-1 and TRBJ1-4; D not resolved. Germline CDR1 MNHNS, CDR2 SASEGT. The CDR3 loop spans 15 amino acids. V was pared by 2 bases and J by 8 bases, with 15 bases between. Written as DNA, the CDR3 is TGTGCCAGCAGTGAAAGTGGCCCCCAGAGGGAAAAACTGTTTTTT. This codes for CASSESGPQREKLFF.

This rearrangement joins TRBV19 to TRBJ1-2; the match to TRBD1 covers 7 bases. This CDR3 region has 15 residues. Germline V gene lookup returns CDR1 LNHDA and CDR2 SQIVND (reference sequence). V gave up 4 bases and J gave up 0 bases; unmatched junction bases: 5. Here the CDR3 DNA reads TGTGCCAGTAGTAGAGGACAGGATCCTAACTATGGCTACACCTTC. This gives the protein CASSRGQDPNYGYTF.

V is TRBV3-1 (or the pseudogene TRBV3-2) and J is TRBJ2-7; no clear D gene. Germline CDR1 LGHDT, CDR2 YNNKEL (reference sequence). This CDR3 region has 15 residues. With 3 bases removed from V and 3 bases from J, the gap between germline ends came to 15 bases. The CDR3 DNA reads as TGTGCCAGCAGCCAGGTTTACGGCCCTCACTACGAGCAGTACTTC. Translated: CASSQVYGPHYEQYF.

This clone was detected once. This chain links TRBV9 with TRBJ2-3; the D gene is possibly TRBD2 (6 bases). The V end lost 7 bases, the J end lost 1 base, and 19 bases lay between the germline ends. Germline V gives CDR1 SGDLS, CDR2 YYNGEE. The CDR3 contains 16 residues. CDR3 loop: CASGGLVLQGTDTQYF. CDR3 DNA sequence: TGTGCCAGCGGAGGGTTAGTTTTGCAGGGCACAGATACGCAGTATTTT.

V usage is TRBV18 and J usage is TRBJ1-2; 7 bases agree with TRBD1. CDR1 is KGHSH and CDR2 is LQKENI in the germline V gene. The V gene end was trimmed by 3 bases and the J gene end by 0 bases; junction bases not matched to a gene: 1. The CDR3 length is 14 residues. CDR3 amino acids: CASSPGQTNYGYTF. The CDR3 DNA is TGTGCCAGCTCACCGGGACAGACTAACTATGGCTACACCTTC. Variable domain in full (rest from reference TRBV18 and TRBJ1-2): NAGVMQNPRHLVRRRGQEARLRCSPMKGHSHVYWYRQLPEEGLKFMVYLQKENIIDESGMPKERFSAEFPKEGPSILRIQQVVRGDSAAYFCASSPGQTNYGYTFGSGTRLTVV.

J is TRBJ1-5 and V is TRBV21-1. TRBV21-1 is designated a pseudogene. The CDR3 is 10 residues long. CDR3 loop: CASSNQPQHF. The CDR3, as DNA: TGTGCCAGCAGTAATCAGCCCCAGCATTTT.

The chain couples TRBV7-2 to TRBJ1-2, with TRBD1 matching 7 bases. The V gene end was trimmed by 4 bases and the J gene end by 6 bases; junction bases not matched to a gene: 11. The CDR3 has 15 amino acids. The germline V gene has CDR1 SGHTA and CDR2 FQGNSA. In nucleotides, the CDR3 is TGTGCCAGCAGCTCCACCTATGGACAGGTCGATGGCTACACCTTC. Translating it yields CASSSTYGQVDGYTF.

The chain joins TRBV2 to TRBJ2-3; 8 positions match TRBD2. Germline V lookup: CDR1 SNHLY, CDR2 FYNNEI. The ends lost 5 bases at V and 4 bases at J; junction bases unmatched: 14. The CDR3 consists of 17 residues. CDR3 bases: TGTGCCAGCAGTTTCCCAATCACTAGCGGTGGGGCAGATACGCAGTATTTT. Protein product: CASSFPITSGGADTQYF.

The rearrangement joins TRBV19 to TRBJ1-4, with unresolved D. Germline V lookup: CDR1 LNHDA, CDR2 SQIVND (reference sequence). The ends were cut back, 7 bases at V and 0 bases at J, with 12 bases in the middle. The CDR3 is made up of 15 amino acids. CDR3 region: CASKYPITTNEKLFF. Here the CDR3 DNA reads TGTGCCAGTAAGTACCCAATTACAACTAATGAAAAACTGTTTTTT.

The CDR3 nucleotides are TGTGCCAGCAGCTCCCGGGGGCTGGGACAGGGGGTAGGAAACACCATATATTTT. Protein product: CASSSRGLGQGVGNTIYF. J is TRBJ1-3 and V is TRBV11-2, with 11 bases aligning to TRBD1. The CDR3 contains 18 residues. The germline gives CDR1 SGHAT, CDR2 FQNNGV. V lost 4 bases, J lost 4 bases, and 12 bases stayed unmatched.

The chain carries TRBV19 and TRBJ2-6; D uncertain. Germline V CDR1 and CDR2: LNHDA, SQIVND (reference sequence). The CDR3 is 12 residues long. With 9 bases removed from V and 1 base from J, the gap between germline ends came to 4 bases. The CDR3 loop reads CASTSGANVLTF. CDR3 DNA: TGTGCCAGCACTTCTGGGGCCAACGTCCTGACTTTC. Supplemented by reference TRBV19 and TRBJ2-6, the full variable domain reads DGGITQSPKYLFRKEGQNVTLSCEQNLNHDAMYWYRQDPGQGLRLIYYSQIVNDFQKGDIAEGYSVSREKKESFPLTVTSAQKNPTAFYLCASTSGANVLTFGAGSRLTVL.

The V gene is TRBV30, the J gene TRBJ1-2, with TRBD1 matching 7 bases. Trimming removed 2 bases from V and 7 bases from J; junction bases left unmatched: 10. The CDR3 has 14 amino acids. Per germline, CDR1 GTSNPN and CDR2 SVGIG (reference sequence). The DNA of the CDR3 is TGTGCCTGGAGTCCTCGGGGCAGGGACAGTGGCTACACCTTC. This sequence encodes CAWSPRGRDSGYTF.

The CDR3 nucleotides read TGTGCCAGCTCCGCGGAGGGGAACACTGAAGCTTTCTTT. Residues: CASSAEGNTEAFF. J is TRBJ1-1 and V is TRBV18; no clear D. Germline V lookup: CDR1 KGHSH, CDR2 LQKENI. V lost 6 bases, J lost 1 base, and 9 bases lay in between. The CDR3 is made up of 13 amino acids.

The chain links TRBV24-1 to TRBJ2-3, with D unresolved. Germline V gene lookup returns CDR1 KGHDR and CDR2 SFDVKD. This CDR3 is built from 16 residues. V was cut by 0 bases and J by 2 bases, with 11 bases left in between. CDR3 protein: CATSDLSIGDTDTQYF. The DNA for the CDR3 is TGTGCCACCAGTGATTTGTCTATTGGGGACACAGATACGCAGTATTTT.

In its sample, this clone was seen a few times. This rearrangement joins TRBV28 to TRBJ2-5; possibly TRBD1 for D (6 bases). Germline assignment: CDR1 MDHEN and CDR2 SYDVKM. The CDR3 is 14 residues long. The V gene lost 3 bases and the J gene lost 2 bases, with 10 bases spanning the gap. CDR3 DNA sequence: TGTGCCAGCAGTTTCAGTCAGGGGCAAGAGACCCAGTACTTC. Protein: CASSFSQGQETQYF.

The rearrangement uses TRBV18 and TRBJ2-7; the D is unclear. The CDR3 is 15 residues long. V was trimmed by 0 bases and J by 5 bases, leaving 14 bases between them. Germline CDR1 reads KGHSH; CDR2 reads LQKENI. CDR3 loop: CASSPPLGTRDEQYF. The CDR3 coding sequence is TGTGCCAGCTCACCACCGCTCGGAACCCGGGACGAGCAGTACTTC.

The chain uses TRBV7-9 and TRBJ2-7; 10 nucleotides line up with TRBD1. This CDR3 has 14 residues. Germline trimming cut 5 bases from V and 9 bases from J; bases unmatched to any gene: 10. Germline V gene sequence: CDR1 SEHNR, CDR2 FQNEAQ (reference sequence). CDR3 sequence: CASSTYGTGAPQYF. As DNA, the CDR3 is TGTGCCAGCAGCACCTACGGGACAGGGGCCCCGCAGTACTTC. Filled out from reference TRBV7-9 and TRBJ2-7, the complete variable domain reads DTGVSQNPRHKITKRGQNVTFRCDPISEHNRLYWYRQTLGQGPEFLTYFQNEAQLEKSRLLSDRFSAERPKGSFSTLEIQRTEQGDSAMYLCASSTYGTGAPQYFGPGTRLTVT.

This clone turned up a few times. The chain links TRBV6-1 to TRBJ2-3, with 10 bases identical to TRBD2. This CDR3 has 15 residues. The V segment lost 2 bases and the J segment 4 bases; nucleotides outside the gene matches: 3. Per germline, CDR1 MNHNS and CDR2 SASEGT. CDR3 sequence reads: CASSELAGAADTQYF. The CDR3 nucleotides read TGTGCCAGCAGTGAACTAGCGGGGGCGGCAGATACGCAGTATTTT.

The chain has TRBV4-3 and TRBJ1-1; no definite D call. Germline V gives CDR1 LGHNA, CDR2 YSLEER. V was pared by 4 bases and J by 3 bases, with 9 bases between. The CDR3 sequence is 13 residues long. The CDR3: CASSLRVHTEAFF. The CDR3 coding sequence is TGCGCCAGCAGCCTCCGGGTCCACACTGAAGCTTTCTTT.